Below, 23 T cell receptor beta chains from the same sample are listed, as sequenced in a study of blood T cell repertoires in COVID-19 (dated by TCRdb to about 2020). Library method: the immunoSEQ multiplex PCR assay. Imported from immuneACCESS, the table was reduced by TCRdb to in-frame sequences with V and J called. These copies leave out some clones; in studies compared against another copy, an unresolved V gene accounts for under half, and the cause of the remainder is not known. In all, the sample holds 100,000 to 150,000 clones, and 88% of those were seen once. The leading ten clones occupy about a tenth of the sample. Sequenced sample: peripheral blood. These TCRs come from a man in his fifties or sixties with acute or convalescent COVID-19.

This clone was recorded once. This rearrangement joins TRBV7-9 to TRBJ2-5; tentative D call: TRBD1 (6 bases). CDR3 length: 12 residues. V dropped 5 bases and J dropped 4 bases, with 8 bases sitting between them. Germline CDR1 and CDR2: SEHNR and FQNEAQ (reference sequence). The CDR3 sequence is CASSPDRETQYF. Written as DNA, the CDR3 is TGTGCCAGCAGCCCGGACAGAGAGACCCAGTACTTC.

This sequence joins TRBV5-6 and TRBJ1-3; no clear D. The ends were cut back, 4 bases at V and 3 bases at J, with 11 bases in the middle. Germline V CDR1 and CDR2: SGHDT, YYEEEE. This CDR3 contains 14 residues. The CDR3 here is CASSTGIYGNTIYF. As DNA, the CDR3 is TGTGCCAGCAGCACCGGGATATATGGAAACACCATATATTTT. Full variable domain (remainder filled in from reference TRBV5-6 and TRBJ1-3): DAGVTQSPTHLIKTRGQQVTLRCSPKSGHDTVSWYQQALGQGPQFIFQYYEEEERQRGNFPDRFSGHQFPNYSSELNVNALLLGDSALYLCASSTGIYGNTIYFGEGSWLTVV.

The chain recombines TRBV7-6 with TRBJ1-5; 8 positions match TRBD1. This CDR3 has 13 residues. The V gene end was trimmed by 5 bases and the J gene end by 5 bases; junction bases not matched to a gene: 2. Germline CDR1 reads SGHVS; CDR2 reads FNYEAQ. The CDR3 sequence: CASSAQGDQPQHF. The CDR3 DNA is TGTGCCAGCAGCGCACAGGGGGATCAGCCCCAGCATTTT. Full variable domain (rest looked up from reference TRBV7-6 and TRBJ1-5): GAGVSQSPRYKVTKRGQDVALRCDPISGHVSLYWYRQALGQGPEFLTYFNYEAQQDKSGLPNDRFSAERPEGSISTLTIQRTEQRDSAMYRCASSAQGDQPQHFGDGTRLSIL.

The chain employs TRBV28 and TRBJ2-1; 14 bases are shared with TRBD2. Germline values: CDR1 MDHEN, CDR2 SYDVKM. With V trimmed by 6 bases and J by 12 bases, 13 bases remained unmatched. CDR3 length: 16 residues. The DNA for the CDR3 is TGTGCCAGCAGCAACTTAGGGACTAGCGGGAGTATAGTGCAGTTCTTC. Translating it yields CASSNLGTSGSIVQFF.

The genes are TRBV5-4 and TRBJ1-3, with a tentative D call TRBD1 (5 bases). The germline V gene encodes CDR1 SGHNT and CDR2 YYREEE (reference sequence). The CDR3 is 14 residues long. V lost 4 bases, J lost 4 bases, and 12 bases lay in between. Here the CDR3 DNA reads TGTGCCAGCAGCCCCGCAGGGTTCGGAAACACCATATATTTT. Translation: CASSPAGFGNTIYF.

The V call is TRBV6-1, the J call TRBJ1-2, with unresolved D. The CDR3 length is 14 residues. V shed 0 bases and J shed 5 bases, with 10 bases lying between them. CDR1 is MNHNS and CDR2 is SASEGT in the germline V gene. The CDR3 spells CASSEAGLGYGYTF. The DNA of the CDR3 is TGTGCCAGCAGTGAAGCGGGCCTTGGATATGGCTACACCTTC.

This chain links TRBV19 with TRBJ2-1; D remains ambiguous. V was shortened by 6 bases and J by 4 bases, with 7 bases between the two germline ends. The CDR3 has 12 amino acids. Germline CDR1 and CDR2: LNHDA and SQIVND (reference sequence). This CDR3 is CASSREYNEQFF. CDR3 coding DNA: TGTGCCAGTAGCCGCGAATACAATGAGCAGTTCTTC.

The chain has TRBV5-6 and TRBJ2-7, with 7 nucleotides matching TRBD1. Germline values: CDR1 SGHDT, CDR2 YYEEEE. CDR3 length: 18 amino acids. J gave up 1 base and V 2 bases, and 15 bases lay outside the gene matches. The CDR3 loop is CASSLRVGRTGSSYEQYF. DNA of the CDR3: TGTGCCAGCAGCTTAAGGGTCGGTCGGACAGGATCTTCCTACGAGCAGTACTTC.

This clone was seen just once. The V gene is TRBV7-9, the J gene TRBJ1-2; D is unclear. The CDR3 has 14 amino acids. V was pared by 5 bases and J by 2 bases, with 12 bases between. Germline V gene sequence: CDR1 SEHNR, CDR2 FQNEAQ (reference sequence). The DNA of the CDR3 is TGTGCCAGCAGCAGCCCGGGATCCAACTATGGCTACACCTTC. Its translation: CASSSPGSNYGYTF.

The genes are TRBV6-6 and TRBJ1-5; no clear D. V lost 4 bases to trimming and J lost 0 bases, with 4 bases between them. CDR1 is MNHNY and CDR2 is SVGAGI in the germline V gene (reference sequence). This CDR3 has 13 amino acids. The chain's CDR3 is CASSLDSNQPQHF. The CDR3, as DNA: TGTGCCAGCAGTTTAGATAGCAATCAGCCCCAGCATTTT.

This chain connects TRBV5-1 to TRBJ2-2; D uncertain. V was trimmed by 0 bases and J by 5 bases, leaving 14 bases between them. CDR3 length: 16 amino acids. Per the germline V gene, CDR1 is SGHRS and CDR2 is YFSETQ. The CDR3: CASSLEAGRTTGELFF. DNA for the CDR3: TGCGCCAGCAGCTTGGAGGCAGGAAGAACAACCGGGGAGCTGTTTTTT.

The chain couples TRBV4-1 to TRBJ2-7, with 7 positions matching TRBD1. The CDR3 is made up of 14 amino acids. Per germline, CDR1 MGHRA and CDR2 YSYEKL. V trimming: 0 bases; J trimming: 3 bases; junction bases outside the gene matches: 2. DNA of the CDR3: TGCGCCAGCAGCCAAGAAGGGGGCAGCTACGAGCAGTACTTC. Encoded protein: CASSQEGGSYEQYF.

This clone was counted only a few times. This chain joins TRBV7-9 and TRBJ1-1; D is unresolved. CDR1 and CDR2 from the germline V gene are SEHNR and FQNEAQ (reference sequence). V lost 4 bases and J 6 bases, leaving 15 bases between the germline ends. The CDR3 length is 14 residues. This chain's CDR3 is CASSSNVRSAEAFF. CDR3 bases: TGTGCCAGCAGCTCGAACGTCCGTAGCGCTGAAGCTTTCTTT.

The chain carries TRBV19 and TRBJ2-3, with D perhaps matching TRBD1 (5 bases). This CDR3 comprises 16 residues. The V and J ends lost 1 base and 0 bases respectively, with 11 bases between them. In germline, CDR1 is LNHDA, CDR2 SQIVND (reference sequence). Written as DNA, the CDR3 is TGTGCCAGTAGTATAGGGACAAGATCTAGCACAGATACGCAGTATTTT. It translates to CASSIGTRSSTDTQYF. The full variable domain, with the rest looked up from reference TRBV19 and TRBJ2-3, is DGGITQSPKYLFRKEGQNVTLSCEQNLNHDAMYWYRQDPGQGLRLIYYSQIVNDFQKGDIAEGYSVSREKKESFPLTVTSAQKNPTAFYLCASSIGTRSSTDTQYFGPGTRLTVL.

This clone occurred once. The gene calls are TRBV3-1 (or the pseudogene TRBV3-2) and TRBJ2-1; the D gene is possibly TRBD2 (5 bases). The CDR3 length is 13 residues. Germline lookup yields CDR1 LGHDT and CDR2 YNNKEL (reference sequence). V lost 2 bases to trimming and J lost 15 bases, with 17 bases between them. The DNA for the CDR3 is TGTGCCAGCAGCCAACTAAGTAGCGCTTGGGTGTTCTTC. Translation gives CASSQLSSAWVFF.

The V and J genes are TRBV5-1 and TRBJ1-1; 7 bases agree with TRBD1. The CDR3 has 14 amino acids. Germline CDR1 SGHRS, CDR2 YFSETQ. With 5 bases clipped from V and 2 bases from J, the junction kept 6 bases outside the gene matches. The CDR3 here is CASRLRQGNTEAFF. As DNA, the CDR3 is TGCGCCAGCAGGCTCAGACAGGGTAACACTGAAGCTTTCTTT.

J is TRBJ1-2 and V is TRBV10-3, with D perhaps matching TRBD1 (6 bases). Germline assignment: CDR1 ENHRY and CDR2 SYGVKD. The CDR3 extends over 14 amino acids. The V end lost 5 bases, the J end lost 0 bases, and 10 bases lay between the germline ends. CDR3 nucleotides: TGTGCCATCAGTCGGGACACCTCTAACTATGGCTACACCTTC. Protein: CAISRDTSNYGYTF.

The chain recombines TRBV5-6 with TRBJ2-2, with D possibly being TRBD1 (6 bases). The CDR3 is 19 amino acids. V dropped 1 base and J dropped 3 bases, with 22 bases sitting between them. CDR1 is SGHDT, CDR2 YYEEEE, per germline. CDR3 sequence reads: CASSLMAGARNTDTGELFF. The CDR3 DNA sequence: TGTGCCAGCAGCTTGATGGCAGGGGCGAGGAATACGGACACCGGGGAGCTGTTTTTT.

The chain has TRBV6-6 and TRBJ2-7; TRBD1 is a possible D gene (5 bases). Trimming cost V 7 bases and J 3 bases, with 16 bases left between them. CDR1 and CDR2 (germline): MNHNY, SVGAGI (reference sequence). This CDR3 is 14 amino acids long. The CDR3 bases are TGTGCCAGCATTAGGGGCATCGGTCGCTACGAGCAGTACTTC. Translating it yields CASIRGIGRYEQYF.

The V and J genes are TRBV2 and TRBJ2-1, with D possibly being TRBD2 (5 bases). CDR3 size: 13 residues. V gave up 7 bases and J gave up 10 bases, with 17 bases separating them. Per germline, CDR1 SNHLY and CDR2 FYNNEI. The CDR3 loop reads CASIRNTGGEQFF. The CDR3 nucleotides read TGTGCCAGCATTAGGAACACGGGCGGGGAGCAGTTCTTC.

The chain is built from TRBV7-6 and TRBJ1-5; no reliable D call. The CDR3 has 13 amino acids. The germline V gene has CDR1 SGHVS and CDR2 FNYEAQ. Trimming shortened V by 1 base and J by 5 bases, and 6 bases separated the two germline ends. The CDR3 protein is CASSLDVDQPQHF. Here the CDR3 DNA reads TGTGCCAGCAGCTTAGATGTAGATCAGCCCCAGCATTTT.

The chain combines TRBV12-5 with TRBJ1-6, with 9 bases identical to TRBD1. This CDR3 comprises 14 residues. V was clipped by 5 bases and J by 10 bases; unmatched bases: 6. Germline CDR1 reads LGHNT; CDR2 reads FRNRAP. This chain's CDR3 is CASGKGQGGSPLHF. The CDR3 region has the DNA TGTGCTAGTGGTAAGGGACAGGGAGGCTCACCCCTCCACTTT.

The rearrangement uses TRBV7-2 and TRBJ1-2; D might be TRBD1 (6 bases). This CDR3 spans 13 amino acids. Germline lookup yields CDR1 SGHTA and CDR2 FQGNSA. Trimming took off 3 bases at V and 7 bases at J, with 12 bases between the two ends. CDR3 DNA: TGTGCCAGCAGCTTTACAGGGTTGGGTGGCTACACCTTC. Translation gives CASSFTGLGGYTF. The full variable domain, with the rest looked up from reference TRBV7-2 and TRBJ1-2, is GAGVSQSPSNKVTEKGKDVELRCDPISGHTALYWYRQSLGQGLEFLIYFQGNSAPDKSGLPSDRFSAERTGGSVSTLTIQRTQQEDSAVYLCASSFTGLGGYTFGSGTRLTVV.